These 24 T cell receptor beta chains came from one sample sequenced in a study of shared clonotypes between healthy human individuals. Clones were read by immunoSEQ multiplex PCR, and TCRdb kept only the in-frame ones, dropping some. Among 300,000 or so clones listed, around 74% were seen once. Material for sequencing was memory CD4+ T cells sorted from blood. The subset: CD45RA-negative fraction. These receptors all stem from a man aged 30 to 45 in good health.

The table lists this clone with a count of one. The chain links TRBV6-6 to TRBJ2-3; possible D gene TRBD1, 5 bases. Germline V CDR1 and CDR2: MNHNY, SVGAGI (reference sequence). The CDR3 length is 11 residues. Written as DNA, the CDR3 is TGTGCTTCACAGGACACAGATACGCAGTATTTT. Translation gives CASQDTDTQYF.

Worth noting for this clone: This specimen includes other DNA sequences encoding the same CDR3. This CDR3 is CASRTGTGYGYTF. CDR3 in DNA: TGTGCCAGCAGGACCGGGACAGGATATGGCTACACCTTC. The rearrangement uses TRBV6-5 and TRBJ1-2; 8 positions agree with TRBD1. The CDR3 runs 13 residues. Looked up from germline, CDR1 is MNHEY and CDR2 is SVGAGI. V shed 6 bases, J shed 5 bases, and the junction held 5 bases outside the gene matches.

This clone came up a few times. This chain connects TRBV7-2 to TRBJ2-1; 8 positions agree with TRBD2. This CDR3 is built from 15 residues. The J segment lost 12 bases and the V segment lost 2 bases, leaving 12 bases of the junction unmatched. Germline V lookup: CDR1 SGHTA, CDR2 FQGNSA. CDR3 DNA sequence: TGTGCCAGCAGCTTAAATCCCGGGGGGGGCTCAGGGCAGTTCTTC. Protein product: CASSLNPGGGSGQFF.

In the case of this clone: One base separates it from a far larger clone, so it is likely a read error. The chain links TRBV5-1 to TRBJ1-3; 8 positions agree with TRBD1. Germline assignment: CDR1 SGHRS and CDR2 YFSETQ. This CDR3 region has 19 residues. As DNA, the CDR3 is TGCACCAGCAGCTCCGTCGGACAGGGTACTCACCCCTCTGGAAACACCATATATTTT. It is translated as CTSSSVGQGTHPSGNTIYF.

In its sample, this clone was seen a few times. The gene calls are TRBV5-1 and TRBJ2-2; 14 bases are a match to TRBD2. CDR3 length: 18 residues. Germline lookup yields CDR1 SGHRS and CDR2 YFSETQ. The ends lost 4 bases at V and 8 bases at J; junction bases unmatched: 13. CDR3 residues: CASSPLTSGRAFEGELFF. The CDR3 DNA follows: TGCGCCAGCAGCCCGTTGACTAGCGGGAGGGCCTTCGAAGGGGAGCTGTTTTTT.

Note on this clone: A much larger clone sits a single nucleotide away, making a read error possible. The gene calls are TRBV5-1 and TRBJ1-2; D is unresolved. Germline CDR1 and CDR2: SGHRS and YFSETQ. The CDR3 consists of 13 residues. The CDR3 region has the DNA TGCGCCAACAGCGAAGTCCGGGGCTATGGCTACACCTTC. This gives the protein CANSEVRGYGYTF.

The rearrangement links TRBV18 to TRBJ2-2; TRBD2 agrees at 7 bases. V lost 0 bases, J lost 7 bases, and 23 bases stayed unmatched. Per the germline V gene, CDR1 is KGHSH and CDR2 is LQKENI. This CDR3 has 21 amino acids. The CDR3 region is CASSPPTIGGSFGVRVGELFF. The CDR3 DNA follows: TGTGCCAGCTCACCACCGACGATTGGCGGGAGTTTTGGAGTCCGCGTCGGGGAGCTGTTTTTT.

By its share, this clone is medium-sized (0.01 to 0.1%). This sample includes further DNA sequences coding for the same CDR3. V is TRBV6-6 and J is TRBJ1-5; 8 positions agree with TRBD1. The CDR3 has 13 amino acids. V lost 5 bases to trimming and J lost 6 bases; unmatched junction nucleotides: 3. Germline CDR1 reads MNHNY; CDR2 reads SVGAGI (reference sequence). The CDR3 here is CASSPGTGQPQHF. CDR3 sequence (DNA): TGTGCCAGCAGTCCCGGGACAGGTCAGCCCCAGCATTTT.

The rearrangement uses TRBV12-5 and TRBJ2-2; D unclear. The CDR3 totals 13 residues. CDR1 and CDR2 from the germline V gene are LGHNT and FRNRAP. The V and J ends lost 3 bases and 4 bases respectively, with 6 bases between them. CDR3 residues: CASGFGITGELFF. Here the CDR3 DNA reads TGTGCTAGTGGTTTCGGCATCACCGGGGAGCTGTTTTTT. The whole variable domain, remainder taken from reference TRBV12-5 and TRBJ2-2, is DARVTQTPRHKVTEMGQEVTMRCQPILGHNTVFWYRQTMMQGLELLAYFRNRAPLDDSGMPKDRFSAEMPDATLATLKIQPSEPRDSAVYFCASGFGITGELFFGEGSRLTVL.

This clone was seen a few times. The rearrangement joins TRBV28 to TRBJ2-5; the D gene is possibly TRBD2 (5 bases). V shed 6 bases and J shed 5 bases, with 19 bases lying between them. From germline, CDR1 is MDHEN and CDR2 SYDVKM. There are 15 residues in the CDR3. CDR3 amino acids: CASRQAGLEAETQYF. In DNA, the CDR3 is TGTGCCAGCAGACAAGCAGGTCTGGAGGCGGAGACCCAGTACTTC.

This clone was counted once. V gene TRBV19 combines with J gene TRBJ2-7; D uncertain. The CDR3 runs 17 residues. Trimming cost V 5 bases and J 0 bases, with 20 bases left between them. Germline CDR1 reads LNHDA; CDR2 reads SQIVND (reference sequence). CDR3 coding DNA: TGTGCCAGTAGTGGTGGACCGGTTGGCAAAAACTCCTACGAGCAGTACTTC. Its protein is CASSGGPVGKNSYEQYF.

This clone was recorded only once. Mismatch with germline at one junction end may stem from a read error. The chain couples TRBV20-1 to TRBJ2-7; no reliable D call. Germline V lookup: CDR1 DFQATT, CDR2 SNEGSKA (reference sequence). This CDR3 is built from 11 residues. The CDR3: CSARVGPEQYF. Here the CDR3 DNA reads TGCAGTGCGAGAGTAGGGCCCGAGCAGTACTTC.

The chain has TRBV9 and TRBJ2-7; TRBD1 matches at 11 bases. This CDR3 contains 17 residues. The J segment lost 4 bases and the V segment lost 0 bases, leaving 9 bases of the junction unmatched. Germline CDR1 and CDR2: SGDLS and YYNGEE. The CDR3 sequence: CASSVAPPGQGDYEQYF. The CDR3 DNA reads TGTGCCAGCAGCGTAGCACCACCGGGACAGGGGGATTACGAGCAGTACTTC.

This chain uses TRBV9 with TRBJ2-3; 10 bases match TRBD1. The germline CDR1 and CDR2 sequences are SGDLS and YYNGEE. The V gene end was trimmed by 4 bases and the J gene end by 4 bases; junction bases not matched to a gene: 9. There are 16 residues in the CDR3. The CDR3 sequence is CASSSRRTGGADTQYF. CDR3 coding DNA: TGTGCCAGCAGCTCTCGGCGGACAGGGGGTGCAGATACGCAGTATTTT.

This clone was counted a few times. The genes are TRBV7-9 and TRBJ2-1; D not resolved. The CDR3 consists of 15 residues. From germline, CDR1 is SEHNR and CDR2 FQNEAQ (reference sequence). Trimming took off 1 base at V and 9 bases at J, with 16 bases between the two ends. This chain's CDR3 is CASSLDTLLMGEQFF. CDR3 DNA: TGTGCCAGCAGCTTAGACACTCTCCTTATGGGTGAGCAGTTCTTC.

The V and J genes are TRBV11-2 and TRBJ1-5, with D hard to call. CDR1 SGHAT and CDR2 FQNNGV come from the germline V gene. This CDR3 has 14 residues. V shed 5 bases and J shed 2 bases, with 10 bases lying between them. The DNA for the CDR3 is TGTGCCAGCAGCGCGGGGTCGGGCAATCAGCCCCAGCATTTT. Translation gives CASSAGSGNQPQHF.

A single count supports this clone. The chain joins TRBV11-2 to TRBJ2-7; 7 nucleotides match TRBD1. The trim removed 4 bases at V and 0 bases at J, leaving 6 bases unmatched. Germline V lookup: CDR1 SGHAT, CDR2 FQNNGV. The CDR3 has 15 amino acids. The CDR3 reads CASSSVRDSSYEQYF. The CDR3 DNA reads TGTGCCAGCAGCTCAGTAAGGGACAGCTCCTACGAGCAGTACTTC.

This clone was recorded once. This CDR3 is CASSTRGRQPQHF. The DNA for the CDR3 is TGTGCCAGTAGTACAAGGGGGCGGCAGCCCCAGCATTTT. The V and J genes are TRBV19 and TRBJ1-5; 7 bases align to TRBD1. Germline lookup yields CDR1 LNHDA and CDR2 SQIVND (reference sequence). This CDR3 spans 13 amino acids. With 4 bases clipped from V and 7 bases from J, the junction kept 4 bases outside the gene matches.

The chain is built from TRBV6-1 and TRBJ1-1; D might be TRBD1 (6 bases). This CDR3 is 14 amino acids long. Trimming shortened V by 7 bases and J by 1 base, and 13 bases separated the two germline ends. Germline V gives CDR1 MNHNS, CDR2 SASEGT. The CDR3 DNA follows: TGTGCCAGCAAGCAGGGGATGGCGAACACTGAAGCTTTCTTT. Its translation is CASKQGMANTEAFF.

The chain uses TRBV4-3 and TRBJ2-4; 14 nucleotides line up with TRBD2. This CDR3 is built from 18 residues. Germline V CDR1 and CDR2: LGHNA, YSLEER. J gave up 3 bases and V 0 bases, and 4 bases lay outside the gene matches. CDR3 in amino acids: CASSQEGTSGSVKNIQYF. The CDR3 DNA reads as TGCGCCAGCAGCCAAGAGGGGACTAGCGGGAGTGTCAAAAACATTCAGTACTTC.

This clone has only a few counts. The CDR3 sequence: CASSQALGADTQYF. DNA of the CDR3: TGTGCCAGCAGCCAAGCCTTGGGCGCAGATACGCAGTATTTT. The chain carries TRBV7-3 and TRBJ2-3; D remains ambiguous. Germline lookup yields CDR1 SGHTA and CDR2 FQGTGA. Trimming removed 5 bases from V and 4 bases from J, with 13 bases in between. CDR3 size: 14 residues.

This clone was picked up a small number of times. The identical CDR3 is also encoded by other nucleotide sequences in the sample. The chain joins TRBV7-6 to TRBJ2-7; 10 nucleotides align to TRBD1. Germline CDR1 and CDR2: SGHVS and FNYEAQ. V lost 4 bases to trimming and J lost 2 bases; unmatched junction nucleotides: 5. This CDR3 region has 15 residues. CDR3 in DNA: TGTGCCAGCAGCTCGGGACAGGGGTCCGCCTACGAGCAGTACTTC. Protein: CASSSGQGSAYEQYF.

This clone has a handful of counts. The chain combines TRBV2 with TRBJ2-7; maybe TRBD1 (6 bases). CDR1 and CDR2 (germline): SNHLY, FYNNEI. CDR3 length: 14 residues. V was shortened by 6 bases and J by 1 base, with 13 bases between the two germline ends. CDR3 amino acids: CASSGQLLSYEQYF. Written as DNA, the CDR3 is TGTGCCAGCAGCGGACAGTTATTATCCTACGAGCAGTACTTC.

The chain carries TRBV29-1 and TRBJ2-1; D is possibly TRBD2 (7 bases). With 6 bases removed from V and 11 bases from J, the gap between germline ends came to 17 bases. Germline loops: CDR1 SQVTM, CDR2 ANQGSEA. The CDR3 is 12 amino acids. CDR3 protein: CSVRSGGVKQFF. CDR3 DNA: TGCAGCGTAAGATCGGGGGGCGTAAAGCAGTTCTTC.